Each of the 22 T cell receptor beta chains below was sequenced from the same sample in a study of cytomegalovirus exposure and HLA in healthy donors. Vbeta (60) and Jbeta (13) primers were used in the PCR. Clones were read by immunoSEQ multiplex PCR, and TCRdb kept only the in-frame ones, dropping some. The sample lists over 150,000 clones; roughly 70% were seen once. Sequenced sample: PBMCs. The origin of the receptors is a woman aged 45 to 65 in good health and CMV-seropositive.

The rearrangement uses TRBV10-3 and TRBJ1-2; TRBD1 matches 7 bases. Germline V lookup: CDR1 ENHRY, CDR2 SYGVKD. This CDR3 region has 15 residues. Unmatched junction bases numbered 15, after V lost 7 bases and J lost 7 bases. In nucleotides, the CDR3 is TGTGCCATCACCCTGGGGGCAGGGGGGCATAGTGGCTACACCTTC. Amino acids: CAITLGAGGHSGYTF.

This chain joins TRBV15 and TRBJ1-5; D gene ambiguous. The V and J ends lost 4 bases and 0 bases respectively, with 19 bases between them. CDR1 and CDR2 (germline): LNHNV, YYDKDF (reference sequence). The CDR3 has 18 amino acids. In nucleotides, the CDR3 is TGTGCCACCAGCATGGGTCAAACAGCAAGCTTTAGCAATCAGCCCCAGCATTTT. It encodes CATSMGQTASFSNQPQHF.

This clone was found a few times. The chain combines TRBV5-6 with TRBJ2-3, with 10 bases identical to TRBD2. V gave up 2 bases and J gave up 5 bases; unmatched junction bases: 5. The CDR3 sequence is 15 residues long. Germline-derived CDR1 and CDR2 are SGHDT and YYEEEE. The CDR3: CASSFGAGGIDTQYF. DNA of the CDR3: TGTGCCAGCAGCTTCGGAGCGGGGGGGATAGATACGCAGTATTTT.

Concerning this clone: Other DNA sequences in this specimen translate into the identical CDR3. The V gene is TRBV30, the J gene TRBJ2-3, with 12 bases lining up with TRBD2. CDR3 length: 15 amino acids. V shed 4 bases and J 4 bases; nucleotides not matched to a gene: 6. The germline gives CDR1 GTSNPN, CDR2 SVGIG (reference sequence). CDR3: CAWTSGGAGADTQYF. The CDR3 nucleotides read TGTGCCTGGACTAGCGGGGGGGCCGGGGCAGATACGCAGTATTTT. The full variable domain, completed using reference TRBV30 and TRBJ2-3, is SQTIHQWPATLVQPVGSPLSLECTVEGTSNPNLYWYRQAAGRGLQLLFYSVGIGQISSEVPQNLSASRPQDRQFILSSKKLLLSDSGFYLCAWTSGGAGADTQYFGPGTRLTVL.

The V and J genes are TRBV18 and TRBJ2-2, with 10 positions matching TRBD1. CDR1 and CDR2 (germline): KGHSH, LQKENI. The CDR3 covers 17 residues. Trimming took 2 bases from V and 5 from J; bases not matched to a gene: 8. For the CDR3, the DNA is TGTGCCAGCTCACCAGTACCGGGACAGGGGAGGACCGGGGAGCTGTTTTTT. Its protein is CASSPVPGQGRTGELFF.

The chain combines TRBV6-1 with TRBJ2-1, with 11 bases identical to TRBD2. The CDR3 runs to 14 residues. CDR1 and CDR2 (germline): MNHNS, SASEGT. Losses at the gene ends were 5 bases for V and 4 bases for J; bases not matched to a gene: 1. CDR3 loop: CASSRLAGYNEQFF. In nucleotides, the CDR3 is TGTGCCAGCAGTCGACTAGCGGGGTACAATGAGCAGTTCTTC.

The rearrangement uses TRBV13 and TRBJ2-3, with 7 bases matching TRBD2. This CDR3 has 14 amino acids. Trimming removed 6 bases from V and 2 bases from J; junction bases left unmatched: 5. Germline assignment: CDR1 PRHDT and CDR2 FYEKMQ (reference sequence). This CDR3 reads CASRGGTTTDTQYF. In DNA form, the CDR3 reads TGTGCCAGCAGAGGTGGGACTACCACAGATACGCAGTATTTT.

This chain uses TRBV2 with TRBJ2-7; 8 bases match TRBD2. The CDR3 sequence is 12 residues long. Germline V gives CDR1 SNHLY, CDR2 FYNNEI. After removal of 7 bases from V and 11 bases from J, the junction contained 10 bases not matched to a gene. The CDR3 DNA sequence: TGTGCCAGCACCCAGTCCGGGAGGGAGGAGTACTTC. As protein: CASTQSGREEYF.

This clone appeared once. The chain recombines TRBV19 with TRBJ1-1; 9 bases align to TRBD1. The CDR3 extends over 17 amino acids. V shed 2 bases and J 6 bases; nucleotides not matched to a gene: 13. Germline CDR1 reads LNHDA; CDR2 reads SQIVND (reference sequence). The CDR3 is CASSIRPQGAASAEAFF. CDR3 in DNA: TGTGCCAGTAGTATAAGACCACAGGGGGCCGCCTCGGCTGAAGCTTTCTTT.

V gene TRBV30 combines with J gene TRBJ1-3; D unclear. Trimming cost V 0 bases and J 2 bases, with 5 bases left between them. CDR1 GTSNPN and CDR2 SVGIG come from the germline V gene (reference sequence). The CDR3 has 13 residues. CDR3 sequence: CAWSVQTGNTIYF. The CDR3 DNA is TGTGCCTGGAGTGTACAGACTGGAAACACCATATATTTT.

The chain employs TRBV5-6 and TRBJ1-6; unclear D gene. CDR3 length: 16 amino acids. Between the trimmed V and J ends, which lost 0 bases and 6 bases, there was a span of 13 bases. Germline assignment: CDR1 SGHDT and CDR2 YYEEEE. Here the CDR3 DNA reads TGTGCCAGCAGCTTGGGATGGGGAGGAGGTAATTCACCCCTCCACTTT. It yields the protein CASSLGWGGGNSPLHF.

This clone appeared a few times. The chain uses TRBV7-9 and TRBJ1-1; D is undetermined. Germline V gene lookup returns CDR1 SEHNR and CDR2 FQNEAQ (reference sequence). Between the trimmed V and J ends, which lost 5 bases and 0 bases, there was a span of 10 bases. This CDR3 region has 14 residues. CDR3: CASSSRTMNTEAFF. For the CDR3, the DNA is TGTGCCAGCAGCAGCAGGACTATGAACACTGAAGCTTTCTTT.

This clone was seen a single time. V gene TRBV27 combines with J gene TRBJ1-6, with D unclear. Trimming left V 3 bases short and J 7 bases short, with 7 bases between. The CDR3 runs to 13 residues. CDR1 and CDR2 from the germline V gene are MNHEY and SMNVEV (reference sequence). CDR3 DNA sequence: TGTGCCAGCAGTTTGGTTGGCAATTCACCCCTCCACTTT. It codes for CASSLVGNSPLHF.

The chain is built from TRBV1 and TRBJ1-2; no DNA check was done on the table's D call, TRBD1. TRBV1 is annotated as a pseudogene. This CDR3 has 13 residues. Here the CDR3 DNA reads TGCACCAGCACCCCGTCGACAGGGAGTGGCTACACCTTC. Translated: CTSTPSTGSGYTF.

The gene calls are TRBV7-2 and TRBJ2-7; D is perhaps TRBD1 (5 bases). Germline values: CDR1 SGHTA, CDR2 FQGNSA. The CDR3 extends over 14 amino acids. The ends were cut back, 3 bases at V and 1 base at J, with 10 bases in the middle. CDR3 sequence reads: CASSLYQGSYEQYF. The CDR3 bases are TGTGCCAGCAGCTTGTACCAGGGTTCCTACGAGCAGTACTTC.

The chain joins TRBV5-4 to TRBJ1-1; TRBD1 might be the D (6 bases). The V end lost 0 bases, the J end lost 4 bases, and 19 bases lay between the germline ends. CDR1 is SGHNT, CDR2 YYREEE, per germline (reference sequence). The length of the CDR3 is 17 residues. In DNA, the CDR3 is TGTGCCAGCAGCTTGGGATCGGGGGGGGCGCGTGGCACTGAAGCTTTCTTT. Its protein product is CASSLGSGGARGTEAFF.

This clone has a handful of counts. The sample contains more than one DNA sequence encoding this CDR3. CDR3 sequence reads: CASSLGQPTDTQYF. CDR3 DNA: TGCGCCAGCAGCCTCGGACAGCCCACAGATACGCAGTATTTT. This chain uses TRBV5-1 with TRBJ2-3; the D gene is possibly TRBD1 (6 bases). CDR1 and CDR2 (germline): SGHRS, YFSETQ. With 4 bases removed from V and 2 bases from J, the gap between germline ends came to 11 bases. The CDR3 runs 14 residues.

The gene calls are TRBV5-4 and TRBJ1-2; 7 bases align to TRBD1. V lost 4 bases to trimming and J lost 8 bases; unmatched junction nucleotides: 11. The CDR3 has 14 residues. CDR1 and CDR2 (germline): SGHNT, YYREEE (reference sequence). The CDR3 sequence is CASSVPGQNIGYTF. Written as DNA, the CDR3 is TGTGCCAGCAGCGTCCCGGGACAGAATATAGGCTACACCTTC. The complete variable domain, with remaining parts taken from reference TRBV5-4 and TRBJ1-2, reads ETGVTQSPTHLIKTRGQQVTLRCSSQSGHNTVSWYQQALGQGPQFIFQYYREEENGRGNFPPRFSGLQFPNYSSELNVNALELDDSALYLCASSVPGQNIGYTFGSGTRLTVV.

The J gene is TRBJ2-7, the V gene TRBV2, with D tentatively TRBD1 (6 bases). This CDR3 spans 14 amino acids. V shed 4 bases and J shed 3 bases, with 13 bases lying between them. CDR1 is SNHLY, CDR2 FYNNEI, per germline. CDR3 sequence reads: CASSGQQGHYEQYF. CDR3 in DNA: TGTGCCAGCAGTGGACAACAGGGCCACTACGAGCAGTACTTC.

The chain uses TRBV5-1 and TRBJ1-1; 7 bases are a match to TRBD1. The CDR3 is 15 residues long. CDR1 is SGHRS, CDR2 YFSETQ, per germline. V shed 4 bases and J 0 bases; nucleotides not matched to a gene: 6. CDR3 protein: CASSPMGQLNTEAFF. DNA of the CDR3: TGCGCCAGCAGCCCAATGGGACAGCTGAACACTGAAGCTTTCTTT.

This chain links TRBV5-5 with TRBJ1-6; D is ambiguous. There are 15 residues in the CDR3. Trimming left V 0 bases short and J 6 bases short, with 10 bases between. Germline V CDR1 and CDR2: SGHKS, YYEKEE (reference sequence). CDR3 residues: CASSLARSVNSPLHF. The CDR3 nucleotides read TGTGCCAGCAGCTTGGCCCGCTCAGTTAATTCACCCCTCCACTTT.

As for this clone: An end of the junction does not agree with germline; a read error may underlie this. The V call is TRBV7-9, the J call TRBJ2-7, with 9 nucleotides matching TRBD1. The CDR3 runs 12 residues. Germline values: CDR1 SEHNR, CDR2 FQNEAQ (reference sequence). CDR3 DNA sequence: TGTTCCAGCAGCCCACAGGGGGCCGAGCAGTACTTC. This encodes CSSSPQGAEQYF.